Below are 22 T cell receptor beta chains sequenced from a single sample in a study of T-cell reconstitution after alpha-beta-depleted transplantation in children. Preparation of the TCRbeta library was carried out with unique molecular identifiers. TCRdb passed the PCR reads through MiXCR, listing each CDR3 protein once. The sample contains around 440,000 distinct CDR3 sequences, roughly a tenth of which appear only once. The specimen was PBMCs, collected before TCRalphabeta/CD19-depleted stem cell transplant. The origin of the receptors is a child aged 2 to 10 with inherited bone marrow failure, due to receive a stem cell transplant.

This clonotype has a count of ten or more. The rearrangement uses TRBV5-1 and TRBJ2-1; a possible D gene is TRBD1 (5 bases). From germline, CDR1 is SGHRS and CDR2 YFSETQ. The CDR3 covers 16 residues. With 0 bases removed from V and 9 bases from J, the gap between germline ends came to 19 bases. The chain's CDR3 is CASSLDLGASVGEQFF. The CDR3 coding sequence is TGCGCCAGCAGCTTGGATCTTGGGGCTTCGGTAGGTGAGCAGTTCTTC.

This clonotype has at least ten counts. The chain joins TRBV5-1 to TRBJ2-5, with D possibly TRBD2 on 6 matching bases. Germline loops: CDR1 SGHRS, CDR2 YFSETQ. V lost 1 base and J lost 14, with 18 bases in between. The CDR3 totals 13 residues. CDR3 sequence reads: CASSLRGDTIKYF. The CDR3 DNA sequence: TGCGCCAGCAGCTTGCGCGGGGATACTATAAAATACTTC.

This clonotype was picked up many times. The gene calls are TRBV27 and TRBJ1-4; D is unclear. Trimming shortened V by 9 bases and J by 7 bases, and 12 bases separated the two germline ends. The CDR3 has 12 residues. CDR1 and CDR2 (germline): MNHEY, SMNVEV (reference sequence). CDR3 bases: TGTGCCAGTCCCCCCCGGCGTGAAAAACTGTTTTTT. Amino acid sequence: CASPPRREKLFF.

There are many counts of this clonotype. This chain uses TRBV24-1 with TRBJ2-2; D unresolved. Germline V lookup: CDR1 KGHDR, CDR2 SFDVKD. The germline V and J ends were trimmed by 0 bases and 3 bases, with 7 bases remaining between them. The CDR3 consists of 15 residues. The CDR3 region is CATSDLGRDTGELFF. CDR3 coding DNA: TGTGCCACCAGTGATTTGGGCCGGGACACCGGGGAGCTGTTTTTT.

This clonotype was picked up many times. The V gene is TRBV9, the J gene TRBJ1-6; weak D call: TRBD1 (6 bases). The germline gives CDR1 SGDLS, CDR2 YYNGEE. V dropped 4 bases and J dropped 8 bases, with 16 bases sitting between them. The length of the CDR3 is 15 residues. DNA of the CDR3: TGTGCCAGCAGCACCAGGGGCTCCCCGGATTCACCCCTCCACTTT. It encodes CASSTRGSPDSPLHF.

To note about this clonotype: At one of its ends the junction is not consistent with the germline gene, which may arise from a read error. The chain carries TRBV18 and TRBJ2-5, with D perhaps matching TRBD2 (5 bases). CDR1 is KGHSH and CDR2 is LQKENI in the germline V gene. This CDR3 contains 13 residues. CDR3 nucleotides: TGTGCCAGCTCACCATCTCGGGAAGAGACCCAGCACTTC. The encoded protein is CASSPSREETQHF.

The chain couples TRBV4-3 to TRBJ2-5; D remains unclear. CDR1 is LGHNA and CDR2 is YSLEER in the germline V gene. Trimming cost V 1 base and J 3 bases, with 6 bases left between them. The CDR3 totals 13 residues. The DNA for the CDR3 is TGCGCCAGCAGCCAAGTTCGGGAAGAGACCCAGTACTTC. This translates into CASSQVREETQYF.

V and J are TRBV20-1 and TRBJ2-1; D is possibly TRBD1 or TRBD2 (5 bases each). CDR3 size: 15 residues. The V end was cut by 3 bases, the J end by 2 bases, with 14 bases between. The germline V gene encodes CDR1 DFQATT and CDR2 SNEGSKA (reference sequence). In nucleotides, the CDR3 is TGCAGTGCTAGGTTCCGGGACCGCGCCTACAATGAGCAGTTCTTC. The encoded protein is CSARFRDRAYNEQFF.

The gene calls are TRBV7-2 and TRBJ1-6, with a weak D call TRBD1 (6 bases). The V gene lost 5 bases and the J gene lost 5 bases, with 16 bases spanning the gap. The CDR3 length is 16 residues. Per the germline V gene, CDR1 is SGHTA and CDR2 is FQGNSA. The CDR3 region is CASSTQGRRDNSPLHF. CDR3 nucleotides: TGTGCCAGCAGCACCCAGGGGCGGCGGGATAATTCACCCCTCCACTTT.

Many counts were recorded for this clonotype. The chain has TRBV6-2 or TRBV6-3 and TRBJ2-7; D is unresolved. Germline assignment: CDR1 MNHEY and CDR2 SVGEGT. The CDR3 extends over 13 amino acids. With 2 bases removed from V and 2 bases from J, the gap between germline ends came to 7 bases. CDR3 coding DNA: TGTGCCAGCAGTTACGGCCTAGCCTACGAGCAGTACTTC. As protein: CASSYGLAYEQYF.

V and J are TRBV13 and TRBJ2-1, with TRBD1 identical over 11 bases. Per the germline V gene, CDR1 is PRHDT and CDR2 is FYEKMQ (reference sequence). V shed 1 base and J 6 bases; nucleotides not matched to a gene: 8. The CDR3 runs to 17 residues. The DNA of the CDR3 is TGTGCCAGCAGCTTAGTGGGACAGGGGGAATTGCGCAATGAGCAGTTCTTC. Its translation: CASSLVGQGELRNEQFF.

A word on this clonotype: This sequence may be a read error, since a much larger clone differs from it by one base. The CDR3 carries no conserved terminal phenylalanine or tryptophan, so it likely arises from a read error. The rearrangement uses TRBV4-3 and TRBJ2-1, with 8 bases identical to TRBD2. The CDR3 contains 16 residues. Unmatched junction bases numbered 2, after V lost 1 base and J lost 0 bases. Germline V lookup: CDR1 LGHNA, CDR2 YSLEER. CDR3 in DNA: TGCGCCAGCAGCCAAGGGAGCGGGAGCTCCTACAATGAGCAGTTCCTC. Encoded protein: CASSQGSGSSYNEQFL.

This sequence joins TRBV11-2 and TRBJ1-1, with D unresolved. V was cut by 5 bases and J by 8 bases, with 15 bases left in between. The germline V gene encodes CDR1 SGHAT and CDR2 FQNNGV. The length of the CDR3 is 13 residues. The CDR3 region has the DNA TGTGCCAGCAGCCCAGGAGGGCGAATCGAAGCTTTCTTT. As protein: CASSPGGRIEAFF. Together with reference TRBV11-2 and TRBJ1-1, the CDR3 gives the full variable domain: EAGVAQSPRYKIIEKRQSVAFWCNPISGHATLYWYQQILGQGPKLLIQFQNNGVVDDSQLPKDRFSAERLKGVDSTLKIQPAKLEDSAVYLCASSPGGRIEAFFGQGTRLTVV.

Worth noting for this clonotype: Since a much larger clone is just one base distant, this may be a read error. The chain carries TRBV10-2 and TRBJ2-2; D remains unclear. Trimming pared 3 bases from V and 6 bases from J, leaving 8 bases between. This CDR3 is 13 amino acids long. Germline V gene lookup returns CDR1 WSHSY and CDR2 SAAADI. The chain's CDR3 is CASSDSRSGELFF. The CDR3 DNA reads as TGCGCCAGCAGTGATTCGAGGTCCGGGGAGCTGTTTTTT.

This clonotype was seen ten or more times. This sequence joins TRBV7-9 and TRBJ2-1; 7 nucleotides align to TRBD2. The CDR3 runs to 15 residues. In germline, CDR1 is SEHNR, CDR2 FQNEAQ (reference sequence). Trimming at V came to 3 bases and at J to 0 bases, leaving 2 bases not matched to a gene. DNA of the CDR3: TGTGCCAGCAGCTTTGGACTAGACTCCTACAATGAGCAGTTCTTC. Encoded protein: CASSFGLDSYNEQFF. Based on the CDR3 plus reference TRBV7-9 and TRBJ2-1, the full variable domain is DTGVSQNPRHKITKRGQNVTFRCDPISEHNRLYWYRQTLGQGPEFLTYFQNEAQLEKSRLLSDRFSAERPKGSFSTLEIQRTEQGDSAMYLCASSFGLDSYNEQFFGPGTRLTVL.

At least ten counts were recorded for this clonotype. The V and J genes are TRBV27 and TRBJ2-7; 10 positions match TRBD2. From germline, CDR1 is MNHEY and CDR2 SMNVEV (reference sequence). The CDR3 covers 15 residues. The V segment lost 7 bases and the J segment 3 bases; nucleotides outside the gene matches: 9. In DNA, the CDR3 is TGTGCCAGCACCGCCCGACTAGCGGGCCTCTACGAGCAGTACTTC. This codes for CASTARLAGLYEQYF.

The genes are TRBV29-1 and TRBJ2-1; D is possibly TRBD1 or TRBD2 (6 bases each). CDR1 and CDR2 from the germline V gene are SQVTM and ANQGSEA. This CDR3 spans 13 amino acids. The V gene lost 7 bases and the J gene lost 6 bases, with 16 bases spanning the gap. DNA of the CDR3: TGCAGCGGTTCGATGGGGGGCCCCAATGAGCAGTTCTTC. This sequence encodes CSGSMGGPNEQFF.

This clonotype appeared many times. The CDR3 protein is CASSLPGARNEQFF. The CDR3 coding sequence is TGTGCCAGCAGCTTACCGGGGGCGCGGAATGAGCAGTTCTTC. V and J are TRBV7-9 and TRBJ2-1; D possibly uses TRBD1 or TRBD2 (6 bases each). The CDR3 totals 14 residues. Germline V gives CDR1 SEHNR, CDR2 FQNEAQ (reference sequence). V shed 2 bases and J shed 7 bases, with 12 bases lying between them.

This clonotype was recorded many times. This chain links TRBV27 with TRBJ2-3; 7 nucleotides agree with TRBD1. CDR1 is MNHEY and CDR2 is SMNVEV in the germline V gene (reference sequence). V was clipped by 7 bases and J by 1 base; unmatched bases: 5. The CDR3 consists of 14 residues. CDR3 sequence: CASTNRGGTDTQYF. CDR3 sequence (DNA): TGTGCCAGCACTAACAGGGGAGGCACAGATACGCAGTATTTT.

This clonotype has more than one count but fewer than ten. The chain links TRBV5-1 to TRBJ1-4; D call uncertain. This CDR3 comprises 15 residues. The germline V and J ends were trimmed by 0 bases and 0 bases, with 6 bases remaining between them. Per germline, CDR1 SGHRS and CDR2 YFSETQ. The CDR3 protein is CASSLVQPTNEKLFF. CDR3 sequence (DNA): TGCGCCAGCAGCTTGGTGCAGCCAACTAATGAAAAACTGTTTTTT.

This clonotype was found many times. The CDR3: CASSSTGNLFGNTIYF. DNA for the CDR3: TGTGCCAGCAGCTCGACAGGGAACCTCTTTGGAAACACCATATATTTT. This sequence joins TRBV12-3 or TRBV12-4 and TRBJ1-3; TRBD1 matches 7 bases. CDR3 length: 16 residues. V was clipped by 6 bases and J by 3 bases; unmatched bases: 11.

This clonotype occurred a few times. Written as DNA, the CDR3 is TGTGCCAGCAGTTGGACTGGCGGGAGGGCACACGATGAGCAGTTCTTC. It specifies CASSWTGGRAHDEQFF. This rearrangement joins TRBV5-6 to TRBJ2-1, with 9 nucleotides matching TRBD2. Germline CDR1 reads SGHDT; CDR2 reads YYEEEE. V shed 5 bases and J 8 bases; nucleotides not matched to a gene: 14. The CDR3 totals 16 residues.